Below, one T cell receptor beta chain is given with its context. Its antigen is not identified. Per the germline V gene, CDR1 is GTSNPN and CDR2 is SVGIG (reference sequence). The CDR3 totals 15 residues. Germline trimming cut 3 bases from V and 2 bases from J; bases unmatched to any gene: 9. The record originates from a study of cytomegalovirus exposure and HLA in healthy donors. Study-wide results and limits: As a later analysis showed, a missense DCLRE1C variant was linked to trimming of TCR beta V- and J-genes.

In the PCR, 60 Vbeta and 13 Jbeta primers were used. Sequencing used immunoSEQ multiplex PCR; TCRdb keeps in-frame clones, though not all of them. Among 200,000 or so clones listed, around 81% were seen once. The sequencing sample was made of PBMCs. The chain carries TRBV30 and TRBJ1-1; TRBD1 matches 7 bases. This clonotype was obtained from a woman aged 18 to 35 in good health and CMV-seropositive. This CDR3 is CAWSEAGTANTEAFF. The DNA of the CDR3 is TGTGCCTGGAGCGAAGCCGGGACAGCAAACACTGAAGCTTTCTTT.